The present T cell receptor (beta chain) was sequenced within a study of CXCR3-negative and CXCR3-positive naive CD8 T cells. CDR1 and CDR2 (germline): MNHEY, SVGEGT. The CDR3 consists of 21 residues. Whole-study findings and limits: TRBV-TRBJ usage was alike in naive CXCR3-negative and CXCR3-positive cells but differed in memory cells. CXCR3-negative naive cells had less hydrophobic TRB CDR3s than did CXCR3-positive naive cells.

Points on this clonotype: What it recognizes is unknown.

The study made its TRB cDNA libraries by 5' RACE, adding UMI labels. TCRdb reanalyzed the 5' RACE reads and collapses them to one entry per CDR3 protein, without DNA. Its listing shows 150,000 to 180,000 distinct CDR3 sequences. The chain recombines TRBV6-2 or TRBV6-3 with TRBJ2-1; the TCRdb D gene call, TRBD1, has no DNA to confirm it. Sample: naive CXCR3+ CD8+ T cells from blood. Subset reported: CD45RO-CCR7+CD27+CD95- naive CD8+ T cells expressing CXCR3 (TNR3+). The TCR sequence derives from a human donor in good health. Some clones in this sample may be carry-over from other donors' samples. CDR3 in amino acids: CASSYPNPRAQGTASYNEQFF.